The 4 T cell receptor beta chains given below trace back to one sample, sequenced in a study of T cells in localized non-small cell lung cancer. Clones were sequenced by immunoSEQ multiplex PCR, and TCRdb holds only the in-frame ones, with some missing. This sample has 35,000 to 45,000 clones, with approximately 80% found just once. Sample: peripheral blood, taken before any cancer treatment. All receptors derive from a male donor at least 60 years old with stage III squamous cell lung carcinoma.

The J gene is TRBJ2-3, the V gene TRBV20-1; no reliable D call. The V end lost 4 bases, the J end lost 2 bases, and 1 base lay between the germline ends. Germline V lookup: CDR1 DFQATT, CDR2 SNEGSKA (reference sequence). CDR3 length: 10 amino acids. The chain's CDR3 is CSATTDTQYF. The CDR3, as DNA: TGCAGTGCTACCACAGATACGCAGTATTTT.

The chain recombines TRBV27 with TRBJ1-4, with 9 bases aligning to TRBD1. Trimming took 7 bases from V and 5 from J; bases not matched to a gene: 5. This CDR3 has 14 amino acids. Germline values: CDR1 MNHEY, CDR2 SMNVEV (reference sequence). CDR3 DNA: TGTGCCAGCAAAGTCGGGACAGGGAATGAAAAACTGTTTTTT. It specifies CASKVGTGNEKLFF.

V is TRBV20-1 and J is TRBJ1-2; no clear D. This CDR3 comprises 11 residues. The V gene lost 0 bases and the J gene lost 5 bases, with 4 bases spanning the gap. Germline CDR1 DFQATT, CDR2 SNEGSKA (reference sequence). This CDR3 reads CSAREQYGYTF. In nucleotides, the CDR3 is TGCAGTGCTAGAGAACAGTATGGCTACACCTTC.

The chain couples TRBV7-7 to TRBJ1-2; 7 bases align to TRBD1. The CDR3 spans 14 residues. V dropped 2 bases and J dropped 3; count of bases not matched to a gene: 3. CDR1 and CDR2 from the germline V gene are SSHAT and FNYEAQ (reference sequence). The CDR3 region has the DNA TGTGCCAGCAGCTTAAACGACAGGGACTATGGCTACACCTTC. Its protein product is CASSLNDRDYGYTF.